The entry below describes one T cell receptor (beta chain). This CDR3 has 14 residues. The germline V gene encodes CDR1 SGHDT and CDR2 YYEEEE. With V trimmed by 4 bases and J by 3 bases, 5 bases remained unmatched. Only in-frame clones appear in the TCRdb table, and some are missing; sequencing was by immunoSEQ multiplex PCR. The table includes over 70,000 clones, 85% to 90% detected once. These data belong to a study of control samples from healthy donors and cancer patients. V is TRBV5-6 and J is TRBJ2-5; 8 positions agree with TRBD2. The receptor's source is a woman aged 45-65 years with colorectal cancer. Sequenced: PBMCs. The CDR3 DNA reads TGTGCCAGCAGCCCCGGGACTAGAGAAGAGACCCAGTACTTC. Its translation is CASSPGTREETQYF.